The rows below give T cell receptor beta chains drawn from one sample of a study of cytomegalovirus exposure and HLA in healthy donors. Profiled with immunoSEQ multiplex PCR; TCRdb holds only in-frame clones, not every one. The sample yields roughly 200,000 clones, roughly 85% seen once. Specimen: PBMCs. The receptors shown here come from a woman aged 30 to 39 in good health and CMV-seropositive. CDR3s include the opening cysteine and the closing phenylalanine or tryptophan. Fields, in order: V gene, D gene, CDR3 protein. D genes are given only for firm matches.

>TRBV2|TRBD1
CASSETGGTGELFF
>TRBV5-1|TRBD2
CASSPLAGPQETQYF
>TRBV2|TRBD2
CASSWTSEDTDTQYF
>TRBV10-3|TRBD1
CAIRQGAGNTIYF
>TRBV7-6|.
CASSPGWGRRSYEQYF
>TRBV10-1|.
CASTLRGRDTSNQPQHF
>TRBV5-6|.
CASSGGSRPDTEAFF
>TRBV4-1|.
CASSQDVGAHYGYTF
>TRBV6-5|TRBD1
CASSESGTDYEQYF
>TRBV19|TRBD2
CASSTSGDEQFF
>TRBV7-9|.
CASSSPDPGTSGANVLTF
>TRBV6-5|.
CASSYSIVEKLFF
>TRBV4-2|.
CASSQAGQNYGYTF
>TRBV5-1|TRBD1
CASSYGRGQGSTEAFF
>TRBV4-2|.
CASSHPKGDNEQFF
>TRBV9|TRBD1
CASSLTGTGDTGELFF
>TRBV6-5|.
CASSKAGDTQYF
>TRBV6-5|TRBD2
CASRRASGSNEQFF
>TRBV27|TRBD1
CASSLVGQGGYGYTF
>TRBV25-1|TRBD2
CASSDSGERGRVTQYF
>TRBV5-1|.
CASSSKSRVPTEAFF
>TRBV10-3|TRBD1
CAISSDTGVKNTEAFF
>TRBV30|TRBD2
CGRETLKRELFF
>TRBV21-1|.
CASSKSRGRGNQPQHF
>TRBV11-2|TRBD2
CASSLLAGGPHEQFF
>TRBV27|TRBD1
CASSSDRVLGEQYF
>TRBV4-3|.
CASSQDRLIHNEQFF
>TRBV11-2|.
CASSLEPGAFTDTQYF
>TRBV5-1|TRBD2
CASSPSGNTYNEQFF
>TRBV19|TRBD1
CASSDRVNTEAFF
>TRBV25-1|.
CASSPGWTANTEAFF
>TRBV7-8|TRBD2
CASSRTSGGAWNEQFF
>TRBV5-6|.
CASSEGRHNYGYTF
>TRBV11-2|.
CASEGDSYEQYF
>TRBV5-1|TRBD1
CASRAGTGNGYTF
>TRBV10-1|.
CASSVRGRSYNEQFF
>TRBV7-6|TRBD1
CASSLVRTGVYEQYF
>TRBV6-1|.
CASSEGSGQPQHF
>TRBV5-6|.
CASSWGLERITEAFF
>TRBV7-9|.
CASSLDSHKPYGYTF
>TRBV4-3|.
CASSQGNRAGETQYF
>TRBV5-1|.
CASSFYSLTQGGGNTIYF
>TRBV5-5|.
CASSLGPGNTEAFF
>TRBV9|TRBD2
CASSVGLAGPTDTQYF
>TRBV7-8|.
CASSQDRKNTGELFF
>TRBV7-8|.
CASSPDQETQYF
>TRBV7-2|TRBD1
CASSPRTGGYQPQHF
>TRBV11-2|.
CASSLIEETQYF
>TRBV10-2|.
CATKDSFGQPQHF
>TRBV11-3|.
CASSSMARIGSYEQYF
>TRBV30|.
CAWNARALDTQYF
>TRBV7-6|TRBD2
CASSLAVAGGTFGGELFF
>TRBV9|TRBD1
CASSVAGGVTDTQYF
>TRBV19|.
CASSFGSAHNEQFF
>TRBV7-2|TRBD1
CASSPTGGWETGGNYGYTF
>TRBV6-5|.
CASSQNRVGGEQFF
>TRBV4-1|TRBD2
CASSVEWRGTYNEQFF
>TRBV7-9|TRBD2
CASSLALVRLAGPTGELFF